This T cell receptor beta chain was sequenced for a study of T-cell reconstitution after alpha-beta-depleted transplantation in children. This clonotype has a count of ten or more. What it binds is unknown. Unique molecular identifiers tagged the TCRbeta library. MiXCR, applied by TCRdb to the PCR reads, yields one record per CDR3 protein. The repertoire has 250,000 to 300,000 distinct CDR3 sequences, roughly 9.1% of them found once; the top ten carry 7% to 9.5%. Study-level findings and limits: At one year after transplant, newly produced T cells mostly accounted for T-cell counts and diversity. In some patients, recipient T cells and intrathymic progenitors surviving conditioning explained high day-60 diversity. Several hundred expanded graft clones reportedly were the source of alpha-beta T cells about two months after transplant.

Germline CDR1 is SGHRS and CDR2 is YFSETQ. V trimming: 0 bases; J trimming: 5 bases; junction bases outside the gene matches: 8. The CDR3 sequence is 16 residues long. The TCR was taken from a boy younger than two with acute myeloid leukemia, due to receive a stem cell transplant. The material sequenced was PBMCs, taken before TCRalphabeta/CD19-depleted stem cell transplant. This chain uses TRBV5-1 with TRBJ1-1, with 9 bases identical to TRBD1. CDR3 DNA sequence: TGCGCCAGCAGCTTGGCCGGGACAGGGAGTGGGACTGAAGCTTTCTTT. Its protein is CASSLAGTGSGTEAFF.